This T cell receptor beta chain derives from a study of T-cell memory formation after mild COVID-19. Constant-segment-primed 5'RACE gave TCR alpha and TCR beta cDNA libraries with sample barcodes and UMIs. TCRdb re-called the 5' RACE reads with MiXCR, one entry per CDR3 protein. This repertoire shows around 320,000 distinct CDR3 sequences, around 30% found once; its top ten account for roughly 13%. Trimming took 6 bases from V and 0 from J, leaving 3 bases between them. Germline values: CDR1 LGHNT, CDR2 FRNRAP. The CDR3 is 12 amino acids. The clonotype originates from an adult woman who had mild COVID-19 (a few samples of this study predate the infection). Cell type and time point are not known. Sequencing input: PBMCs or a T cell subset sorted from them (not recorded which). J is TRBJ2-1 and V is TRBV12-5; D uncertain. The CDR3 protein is CASGRSYNEQFF. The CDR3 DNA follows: TGTGCTAGTGGGCGCTCCTACAATGAGCAGTTCTTC.